This T cell receptor beta chain was found in a study of Tregs in tolerant kidney transplant recipients. CDR1 and CDR2 from the germline V gene are MNHEY and SVGAGI. The CDR3 is 15 residues long. V was clipped by 1 base and J by 7 bases; unmatched bases: 8. Generated by immunoSEQ multiplex PCR, the TCRdb table keeps only in-frame clones and is missing some. The data show about 56,000 clones, around 83% seen once. This clone was detected once. Unstimulated regulatory T cells (CD4+CD25+CD127-), CD4+CD25- non-regulatory cells, CD4 and CD8 cells were FACS-sorted from thawed PBMCs. This TCR was recovered from a human donor in good health. What was sequenced was CD4+ T cells from blood. The chain uses TRBV6-5 and TRBJ2-7, with TRBD1 matching 9 bases. The CDR3 sequence is CASSYWGQGSGEQYF. The CDR3 bases are TGTGCCAGCAGTTACTGGGGACAGGGTTCGGGAGAGCAGTACTTC.